This TCR beta chain was documented in a study of tumor-infiltrating lymphocytes in primary liver carcinoma. The authors made TCR beta cDNA from 450 to 600 ng total RNA with a constant-region primer. What produced the TCR beta libraries was three nested multiplex PCR rounds using slightly modified ARM-PCR. Amplification in the first two PCR rounds was performed using TRBV1-TRBV30 forward primers and a C-beta reverse primer for 9 to 11 cycles each. MiXCR, run by TCRdb on the multiplex PCR reads, gives a single entry per CDR3 protein. The table lists under 50,000 distinct CDR3 sequences, less than 75% of them singletons. Notes on the study in general: Paired tumor-adjacent and tumor-blood samples overlapped less than tumor region pairs did. Only about 7.5-25% of top clones spanned all five tumor regions.

Germline CDR1 MNHNS, CDR2 SASEGT. Trimming shortened V by 5 bases and J by 4 bases, and 12 bases separated the two germline ends. CDR3 length equals 14 residues. About this clonotype itself: Its antigen is unknown.

From unsorted bulk tissue weighing roughly 17-34 mg, DNA and RNA were co-extracted. The specimen was liver tumor tissue from sampling region 5. The subset was: tumor region T5, tumor centre. The receptor was derived from a man aged 40-50 years with primary liver carcinoma and hepatitis B virus infection. J is TRBJ2-1 and V is TRBV6-1; maybe TRBD2 (5 bases). The DNA of the CDR3 is TGTGCCAGCAGTCCCTCCAGCGGATACAATGAGCAGTTCTTC. It is translated as CASSPSSGYNEQFF.